Detailed here is one TCR beta chain. The sample holds a few counts of this clonotype. Its specific antigen is unknown. At one boundary the junction diverges from the germline segment, which might be a read error. PBMCs were isolated by Ficoll-Paque density gradient centrifugation. CDR1 and CDR2, per the germline V gene (reference sequence), are SSHAT and FNYEAQ. The CDR3 spans 15 residues, from the cysteine through the phenylalanine. CDR3 DNA only is kept here, 45 bases in frame from base 1. This record comes from a study of T-cell memory formation after mild COVID-19 (dated by TCRdb to about 2021). Regarding the study in general: TCR sequence clusters from the two donors were largely donor specific. T-cell clones expanding and contracting after mild COVID-19 in a couple of donors were tracked by longitudinal TCRalpha and TCRbeta repertoire sequencing. Two young, previously healthy adult volunteers made up the cohort, one male and one female. The study at large found these results: Contracting CD4+ clones were found mainly in CM and EM memory subsets, while CD8+ clones were enriched in EMRA. The second-wave clones that peaked on day 37 were not confirmed to be SARS-CoV-2 specific. Only two mild cases were covered in the study, and larger cohorts including severe cases with pre-infection samples were considered necessary. Clones that contracted from day 15 to 85 showed balanced CD4/CD8 phenotypes, whereas a second wave of clones that expanded from day 15 to 37 leaned towards CD4+. Some responding clones were detected in pre-infection memory, suggesting pre-existing cross-reactive memory T cells joined the SARS-CoV-2 response.

The data were produced on an Illumina NovaSeq 6000. Using 5'RACE with constant-segment primers, TCRalpha and TCRbeta cDNA libraries were constructed, with sample barcodes and unique molecular identifiers added in the process. RNA was extracted from every sample with Trizol reagent. The libraries were amplified in two PCR steps, and the second step added a second sample barcode and Illumina TruSeq adapters. Sequencing of libraries was performed on an Illumina NovaSeq with 2 x 150 bp paired-end reads. The study's own analysis went as follows. Reads were demultiplexed and collapsed into UMI-guided consensus sequences with migec v1.2.7. Using mixcr v2.1.11, UMI consensuses were aligned to TRA and TRB V and J templates and then assembled into clonotypes. A clonotype was counted as expanded or contracted only when both edgeR and NoisET called the clonotype significant, with the noise models trained on biological replicates. For edgeR calls, the thresholds were a false discovery rate-adjusted p below 0.01 and a log2 fold-change of 1. As an exploratory analysis of dynamics, max-normalized trajectories of the 1000 most abundant clonotypes were examined by PCA with hierarchical clustering. Each responding clone was given a CD4 or CD8 phenotype based on the CD4+ and CD8+ repertoires, which had been sequenced separately. TCRdb ran its own pipeline on the public reads, namely fastp trimming at Q25 and MiXCR clone calling, and kept in-frame beta chains. Entries are consolidated by CDR3 protein sequence, retaining the most common genes and DNA. V and J calls and clone size were set by TCRdb, not the authors. Recorded for this sample are roughly 340,000 distinct CDR3 sequences; 20% to 25% of them occurred a single time. Roughly a fifth of the sample goes to the ten largest clones.

The sequenced sample was PBMCs or a T cell subset sorted from them (not recorded which). The sequence is built from TRBV7-7 and TRBJ2-3, and TRBD2 may be the D gene, going by 6 matching bases. This clonotype was obtained from a man between 18 and 29 years old who had mild COVID-19 (a few samples of this study predate the infection). The sample titles of this study are shuffled in the database, so cell type and time point are left out; the donor was told from shared clones. The DNA sequence is given as TGTGCTAGCAGCCCGGCGGGGCTGCCCACAGATACGCAGTATTTT. Its product reads: CASSPAGLPTDTQYF. Here the CDR3 is joined to the reference TRBV7-7 and TRBJ2-3 genes, and the full variable domain is: GAGVSQSPRYKVTKRGQDVTLRCDPISSHATLYWYQQALGQGPEFLTYFNYEAQPDKSGLPSDRFSAERPEGSISTLTIQRTEQRDSAMYRCASSPAGLPTDTQYFGPGTRLTVL.